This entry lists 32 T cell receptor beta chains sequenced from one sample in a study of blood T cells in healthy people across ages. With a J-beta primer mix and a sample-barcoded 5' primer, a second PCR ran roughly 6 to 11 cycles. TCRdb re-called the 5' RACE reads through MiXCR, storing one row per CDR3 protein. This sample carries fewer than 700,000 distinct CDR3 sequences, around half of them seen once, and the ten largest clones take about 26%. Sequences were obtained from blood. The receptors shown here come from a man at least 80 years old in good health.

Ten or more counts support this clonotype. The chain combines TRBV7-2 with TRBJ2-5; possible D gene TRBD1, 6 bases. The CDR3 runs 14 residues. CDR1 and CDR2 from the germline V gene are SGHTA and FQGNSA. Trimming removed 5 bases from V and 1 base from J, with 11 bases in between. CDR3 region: CASSPDRSQETQYF. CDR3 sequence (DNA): TGTGCCAGCAGCCCTGACAGGTCCCAAGAGACCCAGTACTTC.

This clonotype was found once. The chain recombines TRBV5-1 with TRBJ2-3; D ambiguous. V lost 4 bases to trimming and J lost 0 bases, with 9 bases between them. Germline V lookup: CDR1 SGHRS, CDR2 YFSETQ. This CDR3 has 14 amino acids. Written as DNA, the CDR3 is TGCGCCAGCAGCGTCCGAGACAGCACAGATACGCAGTATTTT. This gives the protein CASSVRDSTDTQYF.

Here the CDR3 reads CASNTGGFQYF. The CDR3 nucleotides read TGTGCCAGCAACACAGGGGGTTTTCAGTACTTC. V gene TRBV7-2 combines with J gene TRBJ2-7, with 8 positions matching TRBD1. Germline V gives CDR1 SGHTA, CDR2 FQGNSA. The CDR3 consists of 11 residues. With V trimmed by 7 bases and J by 10 bases, 6 bases remained unmatched. The whole variable domain, remainder taken from reference TRBV7-2 and TRBJ2-7, is GAGVSQSPSNKVTEKGKDVELRCDPISGHTALYWYRQSLGQGLEFLIYFQGNSAPDKSGLPSDRFSAERTGGSVSTLTIQRTQQEDSAVYLCASNTGGFQYFGPGTRLTVT.

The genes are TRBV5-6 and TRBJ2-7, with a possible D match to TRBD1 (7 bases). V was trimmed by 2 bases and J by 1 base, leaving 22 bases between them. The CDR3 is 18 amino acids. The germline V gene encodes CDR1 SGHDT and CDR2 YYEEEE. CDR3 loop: CASSLRELGQGDSYEQYF. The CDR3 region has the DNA TGTGCCAGCAGCTTACGGGAGTTGGGGCAGGGGGATTCCTACGAGCAGTACTTC. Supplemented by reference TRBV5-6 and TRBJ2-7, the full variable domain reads DAGVTQSPTHLIKTRGQQVTLRCSPKSGHDTVSWYQQALGQGPQFIFQYYEEEERQRGNFPDRFSGHQFPNYSSELNVNALLLGDSALYLCASSLRELGQGDSYEQYFGPGTRLTVT.

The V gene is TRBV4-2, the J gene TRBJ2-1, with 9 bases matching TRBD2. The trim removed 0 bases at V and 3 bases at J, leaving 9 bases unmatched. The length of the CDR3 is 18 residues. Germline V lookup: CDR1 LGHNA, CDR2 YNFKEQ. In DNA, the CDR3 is TGTGCCAGCAGCCAAGATCCTAGCGGGGCCCTGGGCTACAATGAGCAGTTCTTC. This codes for CASSQDPSGALGYNEQFF.

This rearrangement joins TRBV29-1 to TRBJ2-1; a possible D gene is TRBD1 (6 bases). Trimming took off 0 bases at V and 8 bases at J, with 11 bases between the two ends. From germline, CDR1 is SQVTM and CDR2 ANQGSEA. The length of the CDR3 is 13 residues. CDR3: CSVEENRVDEQFF. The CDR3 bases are TGCAGCGTTGAAGAGAACAGGGTTGATGAGCAGTTCTTC.

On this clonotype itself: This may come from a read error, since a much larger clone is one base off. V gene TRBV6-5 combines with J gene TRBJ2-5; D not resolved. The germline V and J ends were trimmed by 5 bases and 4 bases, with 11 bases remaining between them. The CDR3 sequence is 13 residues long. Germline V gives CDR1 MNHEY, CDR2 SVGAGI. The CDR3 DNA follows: TGTGCCAGCAGTGTGGGATCTCGAGAGACCCAGTACTTC. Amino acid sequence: CASSVGSRETQYF.

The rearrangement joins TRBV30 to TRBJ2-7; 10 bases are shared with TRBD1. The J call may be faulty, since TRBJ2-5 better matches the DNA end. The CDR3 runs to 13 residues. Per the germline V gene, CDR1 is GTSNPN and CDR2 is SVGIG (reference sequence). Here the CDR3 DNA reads TGTGCCTGGAATCGGGACAGGGGAGAGACCCAGTACTTC. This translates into CAWNRDRGETQYF.

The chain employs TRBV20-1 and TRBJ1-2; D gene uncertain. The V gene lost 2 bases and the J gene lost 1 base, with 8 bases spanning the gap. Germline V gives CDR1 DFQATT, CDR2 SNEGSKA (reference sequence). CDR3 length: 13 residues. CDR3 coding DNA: TGCAGTGCTAGAAACGGGGTTAACTATGGCTACACCTTC. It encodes CSARNGVNYGYTF.

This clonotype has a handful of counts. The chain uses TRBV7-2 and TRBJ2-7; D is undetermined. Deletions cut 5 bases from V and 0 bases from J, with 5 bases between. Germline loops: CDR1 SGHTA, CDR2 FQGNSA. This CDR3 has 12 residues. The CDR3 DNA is TGTGCCAGCAGCATTAACTCCTACGAGCAGTACTTC. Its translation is CASSINSYEQYF.

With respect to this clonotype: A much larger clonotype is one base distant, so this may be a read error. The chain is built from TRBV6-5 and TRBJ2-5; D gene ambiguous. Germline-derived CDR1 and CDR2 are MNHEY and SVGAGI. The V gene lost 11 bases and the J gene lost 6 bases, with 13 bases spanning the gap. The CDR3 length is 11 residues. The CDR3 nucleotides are TGTGCCGGCACCCTGGGGAAGACCCAGTACTTC. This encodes CAGTLGKTQYF.

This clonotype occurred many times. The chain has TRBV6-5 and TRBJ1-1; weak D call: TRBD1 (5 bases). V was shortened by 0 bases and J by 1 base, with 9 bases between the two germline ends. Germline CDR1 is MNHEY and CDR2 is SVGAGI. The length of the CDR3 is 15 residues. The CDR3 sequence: CASSYSRASNTEAFF. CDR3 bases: TGTGCCAGCAGTTACTCCAGGGCTTCGAACACTGAAGCTTTCTTT.

The CDR3 here is CASSSYRDTVRWFQETQYF. The CDR3 DNA is TGTGCCAGCAGCTCCTACCGGGACACCGTTCGGTGGTTCCAAGAGACCCAGTACTTC. This chain links TRBV7-9 with TRBJ2-5, with D possibly being TRBD1 (6 bases). Trimming shortened V by 4 bases and J by 1 base, and 25 bases separated the two germline ends. This CDR3 has 19 amino acids. Germline V CDR1 and CDR2: SEHNR, FQNEAQ (reference sequence).

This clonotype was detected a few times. CDR3 residues: CASSLRSGYNEQFF. The CDR3 region has the DNA TGTGCCAGCAGCTTAAGGTCCGGCTACAATGAGCAGTTCTTC. The chain joins TRBV7-8 to TRBJ2-1; D ambiguous. CDR1 is SGHVS, CDR2 FQNEAQ, per germline. Trimming pared 2 bases from V and 3 bases from J, leaving 8 bases between. This CDR3 region has 14 residues.

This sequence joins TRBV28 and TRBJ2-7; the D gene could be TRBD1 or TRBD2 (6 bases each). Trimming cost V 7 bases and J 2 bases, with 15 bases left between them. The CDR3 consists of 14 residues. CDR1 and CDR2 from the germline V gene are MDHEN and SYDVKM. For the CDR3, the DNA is TGTGCCAGCACCCAAGGGGGGCTTACCTACGAGCAGTACTTC. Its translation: CASTQGGLTYEQYF.

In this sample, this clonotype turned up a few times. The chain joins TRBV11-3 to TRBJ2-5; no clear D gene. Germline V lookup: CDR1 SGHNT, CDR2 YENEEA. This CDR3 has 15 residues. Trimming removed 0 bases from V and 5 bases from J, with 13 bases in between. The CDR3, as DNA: TGTGCCAGCAGCTTAGATGCCACGGCCGGGGAGACCCAGTACTTC. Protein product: CASSLDATAGETQYF.

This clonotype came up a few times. CDR3: CASSYPKGPTTREQYF. The CDR3, as DNA: TGTGCCAGCAGTTACCCCAAGGGACCCACTACGCGGGAGCAGTACTTC. The V and J genes are TRBV6-6 and TRBJ2-7; D may match TRBD1 or TRBD2 (5 bases each). CDR1 and CDR2 from the germline V gene are MNHNY and SVGAGI (reference sequence). CDR3 size: 16 residues. Trimming pared 2 bases from V and 7 bases from J, leaving 21 bases between.

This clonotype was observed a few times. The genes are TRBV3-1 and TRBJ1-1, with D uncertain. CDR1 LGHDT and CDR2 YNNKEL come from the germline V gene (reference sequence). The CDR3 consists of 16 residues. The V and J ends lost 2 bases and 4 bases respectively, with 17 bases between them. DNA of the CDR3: TGTGCCAGCAGCCAACGAAGCCCCCCCGGAGCCACTGAAGCTTTCTTT. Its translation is CASSQRSPPGATEAFF.

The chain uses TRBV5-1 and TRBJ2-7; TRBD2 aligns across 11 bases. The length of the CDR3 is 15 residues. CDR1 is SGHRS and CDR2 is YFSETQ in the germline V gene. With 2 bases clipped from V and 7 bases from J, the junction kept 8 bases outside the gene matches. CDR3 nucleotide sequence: TGCGCCAGCAGCTTACTAGCGGGAGCCGACAATGAGCAGTACTTC. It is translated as CASSLLAGADNEQYF. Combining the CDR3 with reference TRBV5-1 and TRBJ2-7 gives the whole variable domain KAGVTQTPRYLIKTRGQQVTLSCSPISGHRSVSWYQQTPGQGLQFLFEYFSETQRNKGNFPGRFSGRQFSNSRSEMNVSTLELGDSALYLCASSLLAGADNEQYFGPGTRLTVT.

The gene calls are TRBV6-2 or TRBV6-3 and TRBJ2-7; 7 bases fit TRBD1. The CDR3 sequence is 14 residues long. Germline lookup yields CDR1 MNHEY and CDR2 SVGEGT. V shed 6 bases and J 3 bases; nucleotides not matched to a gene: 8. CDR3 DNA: TGTGCCAGCAGCCATACGGACAGGAACTACGAGCAGTACTTC. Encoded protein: CASSHTDRNYEQYF.

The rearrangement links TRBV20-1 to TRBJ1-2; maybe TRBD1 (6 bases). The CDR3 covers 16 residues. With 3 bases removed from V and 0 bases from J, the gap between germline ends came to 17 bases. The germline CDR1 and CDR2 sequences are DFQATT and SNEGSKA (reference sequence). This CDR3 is CSASGTSRPTNYGYTF. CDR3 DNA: TGCAGTGCTAGTGGGACATCCCGACCGACTAACTATGGCTACACCTTC.

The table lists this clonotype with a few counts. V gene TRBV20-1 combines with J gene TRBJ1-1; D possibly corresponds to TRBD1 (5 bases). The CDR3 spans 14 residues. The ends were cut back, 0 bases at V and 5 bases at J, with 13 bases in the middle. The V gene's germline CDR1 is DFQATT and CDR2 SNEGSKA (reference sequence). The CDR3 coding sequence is TGCAGTGCTAGAGATCGAAGGGGCAGGACTGAAGCTTTCTTT. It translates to CSARDRRGRTEAFF.

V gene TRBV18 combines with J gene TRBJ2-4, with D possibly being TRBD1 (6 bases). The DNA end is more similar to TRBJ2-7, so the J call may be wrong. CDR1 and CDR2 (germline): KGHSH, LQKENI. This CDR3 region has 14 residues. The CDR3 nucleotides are TGTGCCAGCTCACGGGACACGCAAACCTACGAGCAGTACTTC. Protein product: CASSRDTQTYEQYF.

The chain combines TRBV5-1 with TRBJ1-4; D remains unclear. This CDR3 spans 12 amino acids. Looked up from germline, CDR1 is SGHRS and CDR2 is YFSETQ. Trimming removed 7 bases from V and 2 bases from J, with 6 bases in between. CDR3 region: CASGVTNEKLFF. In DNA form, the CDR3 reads TGCGCCAGCGGGGTGACTAATGAAAAACTGTTTTTT. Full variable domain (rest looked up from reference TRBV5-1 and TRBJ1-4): KAGVTQTPRYLIKTRGQQVTLSCSPISGHRSVSWYQQTPGQGLQFLFEYFSETQRNKGNFPGRFSGRQFSNSRSEMNVSTLELGDSALYLCASGVTNEKLFFGSGTQLSVL.

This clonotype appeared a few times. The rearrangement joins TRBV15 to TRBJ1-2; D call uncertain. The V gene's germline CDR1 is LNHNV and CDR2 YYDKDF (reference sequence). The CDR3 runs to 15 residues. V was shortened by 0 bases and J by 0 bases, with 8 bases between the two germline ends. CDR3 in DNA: TGTGCCACCAGCAGAGATCTGGGAGCTAACTATGGCTACACCTTC. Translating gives CATSRDLGANYGYTF.

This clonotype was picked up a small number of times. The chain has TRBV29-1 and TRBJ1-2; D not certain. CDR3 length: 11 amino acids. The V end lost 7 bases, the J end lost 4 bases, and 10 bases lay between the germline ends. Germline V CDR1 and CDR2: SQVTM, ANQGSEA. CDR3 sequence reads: CSGRGFYGYTF. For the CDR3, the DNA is TGCAGCGGCAGAGGATTCTATGGCTACACCTTC.

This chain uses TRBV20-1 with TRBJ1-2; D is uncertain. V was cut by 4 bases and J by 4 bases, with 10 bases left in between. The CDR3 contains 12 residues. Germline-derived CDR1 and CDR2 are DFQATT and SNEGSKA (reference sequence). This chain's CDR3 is CSAMAPGYGYTF. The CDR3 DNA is TGCAGTGCTATGGCCCCTGGCTATGGCTACACCTTC.

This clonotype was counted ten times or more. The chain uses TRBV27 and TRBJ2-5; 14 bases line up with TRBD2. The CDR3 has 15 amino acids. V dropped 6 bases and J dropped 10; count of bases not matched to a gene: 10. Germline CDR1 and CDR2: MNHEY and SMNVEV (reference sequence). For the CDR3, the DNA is TGTGCCAGCAGCGGGACTAGCGGGAGTCAAGGGGGCCAGTACTTC. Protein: CASSGTSGSQGGQYF.

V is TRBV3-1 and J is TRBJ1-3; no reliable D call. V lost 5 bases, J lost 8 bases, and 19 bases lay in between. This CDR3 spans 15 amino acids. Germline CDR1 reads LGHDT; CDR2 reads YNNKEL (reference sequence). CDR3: CASSGGPDPEYTIYF. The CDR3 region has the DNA TGTGCCAGCAGCGGAGGGCCAGACCCGGAATACACCATATATTTT.

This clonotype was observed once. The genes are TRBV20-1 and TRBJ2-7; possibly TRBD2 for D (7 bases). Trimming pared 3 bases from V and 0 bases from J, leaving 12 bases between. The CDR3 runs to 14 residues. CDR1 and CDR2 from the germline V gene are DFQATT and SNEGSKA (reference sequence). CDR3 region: CSASAGASSYEQYF. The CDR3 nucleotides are TGCAGTGCTAGTGCGGGGGCAAGCTCCTACGAGCAGTACTTC.

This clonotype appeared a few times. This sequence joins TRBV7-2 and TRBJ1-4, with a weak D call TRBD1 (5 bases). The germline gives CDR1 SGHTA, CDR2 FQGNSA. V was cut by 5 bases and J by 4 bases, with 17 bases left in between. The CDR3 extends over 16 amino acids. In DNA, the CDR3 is TGTGCCAGCAGCCCCTCAGCCGGGGGAGGTAATGAAAAACTGTTTTTT. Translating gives CASSPSAGGGNEKLFF.

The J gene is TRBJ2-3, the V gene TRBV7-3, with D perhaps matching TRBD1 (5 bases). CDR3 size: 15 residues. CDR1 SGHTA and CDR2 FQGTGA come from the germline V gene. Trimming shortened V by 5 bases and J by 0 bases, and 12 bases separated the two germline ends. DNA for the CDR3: TGTGCCAGCAGCGAAGGGGCATCTAGCACAGATACGCAGTATTTT. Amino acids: CASSEGASSTDTQYF. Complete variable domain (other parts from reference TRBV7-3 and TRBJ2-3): GAGVSQTPSNKVTEKGKYVELRCDPISGHTALYWYRQSLGQGPEFLIYFQGTGAADDSGLPNDRFFAVRPEGSVSTLKIQRTERGDSAVYLCASSEGASSTDTQYFGPGTRLTVL.